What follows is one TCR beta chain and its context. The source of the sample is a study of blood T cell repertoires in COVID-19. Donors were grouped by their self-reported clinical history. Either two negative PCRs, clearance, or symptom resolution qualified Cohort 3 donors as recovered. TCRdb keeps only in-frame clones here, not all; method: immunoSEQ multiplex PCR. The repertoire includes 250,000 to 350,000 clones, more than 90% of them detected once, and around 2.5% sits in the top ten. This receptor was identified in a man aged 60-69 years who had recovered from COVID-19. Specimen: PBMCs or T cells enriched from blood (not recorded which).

The CDR3 spells CATSSPRGLETQYF. The DNA for the CDR3 is TGTGCCACCAGCAGCCCCAGGGGATTAGAGACCCAGTACTTC. The V gene is TRBV15, the J gene TRBJ2-5; possibly TRBD1 for D (6 bases). CDR1 and CDR2 (germline): LNHNV, YYDKDF (reference sequence). V lost 3 bases and J lost 4, with 12 bases in between. The CDR3 runs to 14 residues.